The clone carrying this T cell receptor beta chain was seen more than once but under ten times. The antigen is undetermined. This record belongs to a study of T cell repertoires in cytomegalovirus infection. Study-level background: CMV epitopes used comprised recently identified HLA-C-restricted ones and well-studied HLA-B-restricted ones. Study-level findings and limits: Cumulative frequency of public TCR beta families picked out carriers of CMV plus the relevant HLA.

A single record per CDR3 protein comes from TCRdb applying MiXCR to the reads. The data show fewer than 900,000 distinct CDR3 sequences, roughly 29% seen once. J was trimmed by 3 bases and V by 4 bases; bases with no gene match: 9. Germline-derived CDR1 and CDR2 are MDHEN and SYDVKM. The CDR3 spans 16 residues. This TCR derives from a human donor in good health (CMV status not recorded). Some clones in this sample may be carry-over from other donors' samples. The chain is built from TRBV28 and TRBJ2-5, with 9 bases fitting TRBD1. Sample: cultured CD8+ T cells from PBMCs, taken from culture after CMV antigen stimulation. The CDR3 DNA sequence: TGTGCCAGCAGTTCAAAGACAGGGGGATGGGAAGAGACCCAGTACTTC. This translates into CASSSKTGGWEETQYF. The full variable domain, rest sourced from reference TRBV28 and TRBJ2-5, is DVKVTQSSRYLVKRTGEKVFLECVQDMDHENMFWYRQDPGLGLRLIYFSYDVKMKEKGDIPEGYSVSREKKERFSLILESASTNQTSMYLCASSSKTGGWEETQYFGPGTRLLVL.